A selection of T cell receptor beta chains follows, all from one sample in a study of cytomegalovirus exposure and HLA in healthy donors. This table comes from immunoSEQ multiplex PCR, and its TCRdb copy is limited to in-frame clones, with some not included. The sample includes under 150,000 clones, around three quarters of them seen just once. Material: PBMCs. All receptors come from a man aged 40-49 years in good health and CMV-seropositive. Each CDR3 is given without its conserved first and last residue. D genes are given only for firm matches.

TRBD1	TRBV28	TRBJ1-2	ASSFGTVPGGYT
TRBD2	TRBV7-2	TRBJ2-7	ASSGGGLAGSYEQY
.	TRBV5-1	TRBJ2-5	ASSFLGGETQY
TRBD1	TRBV25-1	TRBJ2-7	ASSEGGTGGYSEQY
TRBD1	TRBV5-6	TRBJ1-4	ASSLADRGAEKLF
TRBD2	TRBV7-2	TRBJ2-7	ASSRRLAGLTYEQY
TRBD2	TRBV5-4	TRBJ2-1	ASSLGRTRGDEQF
TRBD2	TRBV27	TRBJ2-1	ASSPRGTSGRSNNEQF
.	TRBV12-5	TRBJ2-2	ASGFGNTGELF
.	TRBV6-5	TRBJ1-1	ASSYSSYTEAF
TRBD1	TRBV9	TRBJ1-5	ASSTGTGLNQPQH
TRBD1	TRBV18	TRBJ2-5	ASSPGTGSETQY
.	TRBV7-9	TRBJ1-1	ASSLGVEAF
TRBD1	TRBV9	TRBJ1-2	ASSVTGTGGNYGYT
.	TRBV7-2	TRBJ1-6	ASSLQTVENSPLH
.	TRBV11-2	TRBJ1-3	ASSLAVGNTIY
.	TRBV7-3	TRBJ2-3	ASSLKGLSTDTQY
.	TRBV6-5	TRBJ1-5	ASRCDRMNQPQH
TRBD1	TRBV19	TRBJ2-7	ASSNKRGQGKYEQY
TRBD1	TRBV10-3	TRBJ1-1	AISQQGVNTEAF
TRBD1	TRBV7-2	TRBJ1-4	ASSPGQGHSNEKLF
TRBD2	TRBV2	TRBJ2-7	ASTLTSGTYEQY
.	TRBV28	TRBJ1-2	ASSLYINGYT
.	TRBV27	TRBJ2-5	ASSPRRPQETQY
.	TRBV6-5	TRBJ1-1	ASNRNRALNTEAF
TRBD1	TRBV18	TRBJ2-2	ASSPDRAGTGELF
TRBD1	TRBV11-2	TRBJ2-5	ASSFAGQVGLEQY
.	TRBV9	TRBJ2-1	ASSVGYYNEQF
.	TRBV5-1	TRBJ2-7	ASTRDSLYSYEQY
TRBD2	TRBV5-1	TRBJ2-1	ASSFGMGGESSYNEQF
TRBD1	TRBV27	TRBJ2-7	ASSFSRGSSEQY
TRBD1	TRBV19	TRBJ2-5	ASSATLQGAQY
.	TRBV6-5	TRBJ2-7	ASTPHPYSYEQY
.	TRBV6-5	TRBJ2-1	ASSYFTAKDNEQF
.	TRBV19	TRBJ1-1	ASSQIIRQLNTEAF
.	TRBV19	TRBJ1-1	ASRTQDSMNTEAF
.	TRBV18	TRBJ1-2	ASSVYTQGYGYT
.	TRBV5-1	TRBJ2-7	ASSLQFQQREQY
.	TRBV7-9	TRBJ2-1	ASSRAGARGNEQF
TRBD1	TRBV7-3	TRBJ2-7	ASSFVRGYEQY
.	TRBV2	TRBJ2-5	ASSLQAAGETQY
TRBD1	TRBV2	TRBJ2-7	AGGQGTYEQY
TRBD2	TRBV4-2	.	ASSQDRWTSGGEQY
.	TRBV6-5	TRBJ2-7	ASSYSPGTDYEQY
.	TRBV27	TRBJ1-5	ASSYRVSNQPQH
.	TRBV30	TRBJ2-2	AWSVGGRGELF
TRBD2	TRBV29-1	TRBJ2-1	SVLLAGYYNEQF
.	TRBV6-1	TRBJ2-6	ASSVATGANVLT
.	TRBV6-1	TRBJ2-3	ASSEALLTRDKPQY
.	TRBV7-9	TRBJ1-1	ASSLGRGANTEAF
TRBD1	TRBV6-5	TRBJ2-2	ASSGDRINTGELF
.	TRBV18	TRBJ2-7	ASSDGGVPYEQY
.	TRBV6-6	TRBJ1-2	ASSFEGNYGYT